The clone carrying this T cell receptor (beta chain) occurred many times. The antigen is undetermined. Every patient underwent thyroid surgery untreated. Per the original data handling: Construction of a distant-metastasis classifier for papillary thyroid cancer relied on CDR3 differences across clinicopathological groups. TCRdb re-analyzed the PCR reads through MiXCR. The V and J calls and clone size are TCRdb's, not the authors'. Of about 40,000 clones in the sample, about 15% were seen once. The germline V gene encodes CDR1 SGHAT and CDR2 FQNNGV. The CDR3 is 14 residues long. Trimming removed 5 bases from V and 4 bases from J, with 15 bases in between. These data are taken from a study of metastatic and nonmetastatic thyroid tumors. Turning to the study itself: Repertoire comparisons spanned blood and tumor or nodule tissue from malignant and benign thyroid patients.

Study-level points and caveats: For both blood and tumor, malignant thyroid tumors reportedly showed significantly higher TCR beta diversity than benign nodules did.

V and J are TRBV11-2 and TRBJ2-7, with a weak D call TRBD2 (6 bases). The clonotype originates from a female donor with papillary thyroid cancer or a benign thyroid nodule (not recorded which). Some clones in this sample may be carry-over from other donors' samples. The specimen sequenced was tumor tissue. Written as DNA, the CDR3 is TGTGCCAGCAGCCCCTGGAACGGAGGGTACGAGCAGTACTTC. Translated: CASSPWNGGYEQYF.